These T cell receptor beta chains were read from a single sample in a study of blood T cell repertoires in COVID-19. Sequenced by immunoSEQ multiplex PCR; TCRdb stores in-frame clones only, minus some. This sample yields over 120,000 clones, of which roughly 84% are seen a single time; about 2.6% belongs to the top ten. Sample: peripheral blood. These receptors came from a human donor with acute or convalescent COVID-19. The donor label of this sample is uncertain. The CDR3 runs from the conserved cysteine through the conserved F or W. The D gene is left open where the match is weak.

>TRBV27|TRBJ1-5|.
CASSSRTTGGNQPQHF
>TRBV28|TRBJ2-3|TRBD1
CASSSAGQGADTQYF
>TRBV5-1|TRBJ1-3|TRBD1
CASSTRTGEGNTIYF
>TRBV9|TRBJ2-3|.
CASSVATWRAGDTQYF
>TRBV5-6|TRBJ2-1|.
CASRLRLVEVNEQFF
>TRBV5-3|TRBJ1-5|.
CARSLRGGRSQPQHF
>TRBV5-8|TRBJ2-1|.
CASSLVRGGEQFF
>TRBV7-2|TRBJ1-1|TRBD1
CASSKTGDTEAFF
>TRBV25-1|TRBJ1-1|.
CATSTGRNTEAFF
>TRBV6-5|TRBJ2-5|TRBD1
CASTKDRGRQETQYF
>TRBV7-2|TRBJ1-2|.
CASSLPRGNGYTF
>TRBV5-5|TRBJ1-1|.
CASSSAAGRHTEAFF
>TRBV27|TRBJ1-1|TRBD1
CASSLNRGGTEAFF
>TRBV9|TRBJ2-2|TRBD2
CASSVGPGLAATGELFF
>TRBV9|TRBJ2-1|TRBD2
CASTTGLAGGTNEQFF
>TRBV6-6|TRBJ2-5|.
CASLAVKETQYF
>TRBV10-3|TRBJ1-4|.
CAISTGFTNEKLFF
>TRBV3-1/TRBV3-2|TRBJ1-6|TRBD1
CASSFGDSKNSPLHF
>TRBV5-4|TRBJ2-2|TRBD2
CASSASSGMDTGELFF
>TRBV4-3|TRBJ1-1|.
CASSQAQGIAEAFF
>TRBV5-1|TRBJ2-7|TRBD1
CASSRATGGLAYEQYF
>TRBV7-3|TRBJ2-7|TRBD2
CASSLSGGDSSYEQYF
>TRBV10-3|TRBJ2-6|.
CAISESSGANVLTF
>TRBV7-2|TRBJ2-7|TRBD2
CASSPRGGGREQYF
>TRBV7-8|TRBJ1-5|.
CASSLRWQGGNQPQHF
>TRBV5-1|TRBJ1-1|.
CASSRRLDGGWGDTEAFF
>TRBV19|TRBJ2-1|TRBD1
CASSLKRTGGSSYNEQFF
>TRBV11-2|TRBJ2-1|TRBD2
CASSRLAGGVHEQFF
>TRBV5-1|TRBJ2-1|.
CASSLTGVYYNEQFF
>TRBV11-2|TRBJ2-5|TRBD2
CASSSPARASGRRETQYF
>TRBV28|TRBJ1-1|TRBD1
CASSRTGEHLEAFF
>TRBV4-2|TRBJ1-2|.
CASSQDAGLNYGYTF
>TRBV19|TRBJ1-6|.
CASTRGASPLHF
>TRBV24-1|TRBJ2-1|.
CATGRDYSYNEQFF
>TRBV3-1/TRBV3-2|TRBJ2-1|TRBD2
CASSLSRDYNEQFF
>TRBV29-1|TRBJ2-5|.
CSVAGGYQETQYF
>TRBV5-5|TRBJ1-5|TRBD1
CASSWTGISNQPQHF
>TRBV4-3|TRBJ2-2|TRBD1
CASSPGTGFFGELFF
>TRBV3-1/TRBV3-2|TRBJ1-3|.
CASSQDTGGLSGNTIYF
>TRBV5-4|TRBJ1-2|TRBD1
CASSEDRGPLGGYTF
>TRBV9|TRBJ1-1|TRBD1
CASSSGQGAFTEAFF
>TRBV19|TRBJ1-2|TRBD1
CASSRDRSPSIGYTF
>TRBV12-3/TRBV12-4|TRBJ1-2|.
CASSLRGSSGYTF
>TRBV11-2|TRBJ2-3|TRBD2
CASSLALAGDTDTQYF
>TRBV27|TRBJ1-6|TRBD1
CASRTGVAYNSPLHF
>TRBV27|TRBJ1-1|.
CASSWGWGNTEAFF
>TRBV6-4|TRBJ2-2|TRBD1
CASSGKGQENTGELFF
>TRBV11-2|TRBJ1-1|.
CASSLDMTEAFF
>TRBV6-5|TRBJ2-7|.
CASSYNGEQYF
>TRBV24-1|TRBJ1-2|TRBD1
CATSDDGQGTISYTF
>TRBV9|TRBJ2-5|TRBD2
CASSVVGLANQETQYF
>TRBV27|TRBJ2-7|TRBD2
CASSWGGDSYEQYF
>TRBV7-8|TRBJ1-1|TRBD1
CASSFPRTGGKVTEAFF
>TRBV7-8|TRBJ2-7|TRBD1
CASSLVGTGAGHEQYF
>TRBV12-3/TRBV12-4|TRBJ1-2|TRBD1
CASSFGQDYGYTF
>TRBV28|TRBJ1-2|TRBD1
CASQMSGQGFGYTF
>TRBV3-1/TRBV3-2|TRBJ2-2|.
CASSPPRAPGELFF
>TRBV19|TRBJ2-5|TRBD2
CASSIDPAGGRETQYF
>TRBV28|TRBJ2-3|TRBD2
CASSFRGTSGGGTQYF